Listed below are T cell receptor beta chains from one sample, sequenced in a study of T cell responses to AZD1222 COVID-19 vaccine. Libraries were prepared by immunoSEQ multiplex PCR; TCRdb keeps only in-frame clonotypes and omits some of them. The sample shows 150,000 to 200,000 clones, over 80% of them seen only once. The sample here was peripheral blood, taken on day 0 of AZD1222 vaccination. The receptor source for this set is an adult in good health. Each CDR3 is given with its conserved first and last residue. The D gene is left open where the match is weak. Clone size is not always given. Where it is, it says once, few, many or a class for expanded clones.

V	J	D	size	CDR3	DNA
TRBV19	TRBJ1-2	.	once	CASSRTGTPWYGYTF	TGTGCCAGTAGTCGCACAGGGACCCCTTGGTATGGCTACACCTTC
TRBV19	TRBJ1-5	.	.	CASSIQGLEGHQPQHF	TGTGCCAGTAGTATACAGGGGTTGGAGGGTCATCAGCCCCAGCATTTT
TRBV10-1	TRBJ1-6	TRBD1	.	CASSETGVGMVDSPLHF	TGCGCCAGCAGTGAAACAGGGGTTGGGATGGTTGATTCACCCCTCCACTTT
TRBV27	TRBJ1-1	.	.	CASSLLRQNTEAFF	TGTGCCAGCAGTTTACTCAGACAGAACACTGAAGCTTTCTTT
TRBV2	TRBJ1-6	.	.	CASSDDNSPLHF	TGTGCCAGCAGTGACGACAATTCACCCCTCCACTTT
TRBV27	TRBJ1-6	.	.	CASSFGAGTLGSPLHF	TGTGCCAGCAGTTTTGGGGCAGGCACCCTGGGTTCACCCCTCCACTTT
TRBV6-2/TRBV6-3	TRBJ2-3	.	.	CASSRLAPDTQYF	TGTGCCAGCAGTAGATTAGCCCCAGATACGCAGTATTTT
TRBV5-6	TRBJ2-5	.	.	CASSLAGGGIQETQYF	TGTGCCAGCAGCTTGGCCGGCGGTGGAATTCAAGAGACCCAGTACTTC
TRBV5-8	TRBJ2-3	TRBD1	.	CVSRGQGRDTQYF	TGTGTCAGTAGGGGACAGGGCAGAGATACGCAGTATTTT
TRBV7-9	TRBJ1-2	.	.	CASSAPGVYNYGYTF	TGTGCCAGCAGCGCCCCGGGGGTTTATAACTATGGCTACACCTTC
TRBV5-6	TRBJ2-7	TRBD1	once	CASSLGQGDSYEQYF	TGTGCCAGCAGCTTAGGACAGGGTGACTCCTACGAGCAGTACTTC
TRBV28	TRBJ2-3	.	.	CASSSRHGKDTQYF	TGTGCCAGCAGTTCTAGGCACGGCAAAGATACGCAGTATTTT
TRBV5-6	TRBJ1-5	.	.	CASSLLGQPQHF	TGTGCCAGCAGCTTGTTGGGTCAGCCCCAGCATTTT
TRBV3-1/TRBV3-2	TRBJ1-5	.	.	CASSQKQAKPGHSNQPQHF	TGTGCCAGCAGCCAAAAGCAAGCCAAGCCGGGACACTCTAATCAGCCCCAGCATTTT
TRBV24-1	TRBJ2-1	TRBD1	once	CATSAAGQGNNEQFF	TGTGCCACCAGTGCCGCCGGACAGGGAAACAATGAGCAGTTCTTC
TRBV19	TRBJ2-7	.	.	CASSWQGTDEQYF	TGTGCCAGTAGCTGGCAGGGAACAGACGAGCAGTACTTC
TRBV28	TRBJ2-1	TRBD1	.	CASSSAAATGGTYNEQFF	TGTGCCAGCAGTTCCGCGGCTGCCACAGGGGGCACCTACAATGAGCAGTTCTTC
TRBV6-5	TRBJ1-1	TRBD1	.	CASWGQSNTEAFF	TGTGCCAGCTGGGGACAGTCGAACACTGAAGCTTTCTTT
TRBV6-4	TRBJ2-1	TRBD2	.	CASSDSLAGGREQFF	TGTGCCAGCAGTGACTCTCTAGCGGGGGGGCGTGAGCAGTTCTTC
TRBV19	TRBJ1-5	.	once	CASSRGRNNQPQHF	TGTGCCAGTAGTAGGGGGAGGAACAATCAGCCCCAGCATTTT
TRBV11-2	TRBJ2-5	.	.	CASSLLETQYF	TGTGCCAGCAGCTTATTAGAGACCCAGTACTTC
TRBV9	TRBJ2-5	.	.	CASSVDGETQYF	TGTGCCAGCAGCGTAGACGGAGAGACCCAGTACTTC
TRBV28	TRBJ1-3	.	.	CATKSGEASGNTIYF	TGTGCCACCAAATCTGGGGAGGCGTCTGGAAACACCATATATTTT
TRBV3-1/TRBV3-2	TRBJ1-2	.	.	CASSQDGVVGATGYTF	TGTGCCAGCAGCCAAGATGGGGTCGTAGGGGCAACGGGCTACACCTTC
TRBV19	TRBJ1-2	TRBD1	.	CASSGRTGDARGYTF	TGTGCCAGTAGTGGCCGGACAGGGGATGCTCGGGGCTACACCTTC
TRBV7-2	TRBJ2-2	.	.	CASSLNMAGELFF	TGTGCCAGCAGCCTTAACATGGCCGGGGAGCTGTTTTTT
TRBV6-2/TRBV6-3	TRBJ1-2	.	.	CASSFGTTRYGYTF	TGTGCCAGCAGCTTCGGGACAACTCGCTATGGCTACACCTTC
TRBV5-1	TRBJ2-2	.	.	CASRKRGDTGELFF	TGCGCCAGCAGAAAAAGGGGGGACACCGGGGAGCTGTTTTTT
TRBV5-1	TRBJ1-2	TRBD1	once	CASSAGQGRSNYGYTF	TGCGCCAGCAGCGCGGGACAGGGGCGTTCTAACTATGGCTACACCTTC
TRBV28	TRBJ1-6	TRBD1	.	CASSPPTGNNSPLHF	TGTGCCAGCAGTCCCCCGACAGGGAATAATTCACCCCTCCACTTT
TRBV19	TRBJ2-4	.	once	CASSVSPGNIQYF	TGTGCCAGTAGTGTCTCACCGGGAAACATTCAGTACTTC
TRBV19	TRBJ2-3	TRBD2	.	CASSIPAGGTDTQYF	TGTGCCAGTAGTATCCCAGCGGGAGGCACAGATACGCAGTATTTT
TRBV2	TRBJ1-1	.	.	CASTAPPPAEAFF	TGTGCCAGCACCGCTCCCCCCCCCGCTGAAGCTTTCTTT
TRBV28	TRBJ1-1	.	.	CASSSRTQDTEAFF	TGTGCCAGCAGCTCACGGACCCAAGACACTGAAGCTTTCTTT
TRBV5-1	TRBJ2-1	.	.	CASQTGPSSYNEQFF	TGCGCCAGTCAAACCGGGCCTAGCTCCTACAATGAGCAGTTCTTC
TRBV7-2	TRBJ1-2	TRBD1	.	CASSLEGARGYTF	TGTGCCAGCAGCTTAGAGGGGGCCAGAGGCTACACCTTC
TRBV28	TRBJ1-2	.	once	CASSFSAYGYTF	TGTGCCAGCAGTTTTTCGGCATATGGCTACACCTTC
TRBV11-2	TRBJ2-7	.	.	CASSLVLDEQYF	TGTGCCAGCAGCTTAGTGTTGGACGAGCAGTACTTC
TRBV28	TRBJ1-2	TRBD1	.	CASSFWGTVLLQYYGYTF	TGTGCCAGCAGTTTCTGGGGGACAGTTCTTCTGCAGTACTATGGCTACACCTTC